This T cell receptor (beta chain) was retrieved from a study of TIL therapy for anti-PD-1-resistant metastatic lung cancer. The study, taken as a whole, reports: This highly selected cohort may not generalize to typical lung cancer patients. Many TIL product clones were absent from baseline tumor, suggesting clonal contraction.

To note about this clone: Antigen unknown.

The time point: pre-treatment sample, taken before nivolumab and TIL therapy. Most excised metastases sampled were pleural nodules or supraclavicular lymph nodes. The libraries were made with immunoSEQ v3. Some clones are missing from TCRdb's copy, which holds only in-frame ones; the method was immunoSEQ multiplex PCR. The table includes approximately 92,000 clones, about two thirds detected once. The receptor's source is a person aged 25 to 85 with non-small cell lung cancer. The specimen comprised tumor tissue, sampled at baseline.

CDR3 amino acids: CASRLTGNQPQHF. The CDR3 DNA is TGTGCCAGCAGATTGACAGGGAATCAGCCCCAGCATTTT. J is TRBJ1-5 and V is TRBV12-3 or TRBV12-4; 7 nucleotides line up with TRBD1. The CDR3 runs to 13 residues. Trimming cost V 6 bases and J 4 bases; bases outside gene matches: 3.